The rows below give T cell receptor beta chains drawn from one sample of a study of OX40 agonist ivuxolimab in advanced cancers. TCRdb's table, derived via immunoSEQ multiplex PCR, lists solely in-frame clones and lacks some. The table has 13,000 or so clones, 75% to 90% seen once. Material: CD4+ or CD8+ T cells sorted from blood, obtained in a trial of the OX40 agonist ivuxolimab. These TCRs come from an adult with an advanced solid tumor such as melanoma, head and neck, liver or kidney cancer. The CDR3 runs from the conserved cysteine through the conserved F or W. The D gene is left open where the match is weak.

TRBV6-5	TRBJ2-7	TRBD1	TGTGCCAGCAGTCCGGGACAGGGGGCGTTAGAGCAGTACTTC	CASSPGQGALEQYF
TRBV19	TRBJ1-1	TRBD1	TGTGCCAGTAGTATCGGCCAGGGGGCCGGCACTGAAGCTTTCTTT	CASSIGQGAGTEAFF
TRBV9	TRBJ2-7	TRBD1	TGTGCCAGCAGCCCCCGGGACAGGGTCACCGAGCAGTACTTC	CASSPRDRVTEQYF
TRBV13	TRBJ2-6	TRBD1	TGTGCCAGCAGCGGACAGGGAAGATTCTCTGGGGCCAACGTCCTGACTTTC	CASSGQGRFSGANVLTF
TRBV13	TRBJ1-2	NA	TGTGCCAGCAGTGAAGGACAGCGCTATGGCTACACCTTC	CASSEGQRYGYTF
TRBV10-1	TRBJ2-1	TRBD2	TGCGCCAGCAGTGAGCCGGCCGGGACTAGCTGGGGACAGTTCTTC	CASSEPAGTSWGQFF
TRBV6-1	TRBJ1-2	NA	TGTGCCAGCAGGCTCGATGGTGTTTCTAACTATGGCTACACCTTC	CASRLDGVSNYGYTF
TRBV6-1	TRBJ2-1	NA	TGTGCCAGCAGTTACCCTAGTGAGCAGTTCTTC	CASSYPSEQFF
TRBV13	TRBJ2-1	TRBD2	TGTGCCAGCAGCTCGACCGGGGGGGTAGCGGGGGGCTACAATGAGCAGTTCTTC	CASSSTGGVAGGYNEQFF
TRBV5-1	TRBJ1-2	TRBD1	TGCGCCAGCAGCTTGGAATGGACAGGGGGCAACTATGGCTACACCTTC	CASSLEWTGGNYGYTF
TRBV7-6	TRBJ2-1	TRBD2	TGTGCCAGCAGCCCACGCGCGTGGGGTCAGCGGGAGACGCTCTCCTACAATGAGCAGTTCTTC	CASSPRAWGQRETLSYNEQFF
TRBV15	TRBJ2-7	NA	TGTGCCACCAGCAGAGATAAAGGCAGGGTTGACGAGCAGTACTTC	CATSRDKGRVDEQYF